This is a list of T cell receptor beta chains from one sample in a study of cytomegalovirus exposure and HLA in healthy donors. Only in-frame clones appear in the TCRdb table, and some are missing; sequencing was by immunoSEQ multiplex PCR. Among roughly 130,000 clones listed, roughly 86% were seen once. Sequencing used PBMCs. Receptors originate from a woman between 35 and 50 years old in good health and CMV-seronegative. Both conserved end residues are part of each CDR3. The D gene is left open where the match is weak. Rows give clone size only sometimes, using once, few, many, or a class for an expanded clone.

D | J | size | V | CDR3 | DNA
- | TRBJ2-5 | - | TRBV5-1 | CASGNRVGETQYF | TGCGCCAGCGGAAACAGGGTTGGTGAGACCCAGTACTTC
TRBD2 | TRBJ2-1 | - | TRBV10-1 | CASSEFSGSSYNEQFF | TGCGCCAGCAGTGAATTCAGCGGGAGCTCCTACAATGAGCAGTTCTTC
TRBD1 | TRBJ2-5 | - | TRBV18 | CASSPQRTGVETQYF | TGTGCCAGCTCACCACAAAGGACAGGGGTAGAGACCCAGTACTTC
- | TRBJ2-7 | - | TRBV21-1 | CASRDRPYEQYF | TGTGCCAGTAGGGACAGGCCCTACGAGCAGTACTTC
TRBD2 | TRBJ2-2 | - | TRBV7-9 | CASSWTGTSGRAVTGELFF | TGTGCCAGCAGTTGGACCGGGACTAGCGGGAGGGCCGTCACCGGGGAGCTGTTTTTT
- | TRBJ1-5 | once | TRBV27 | CASSLFGGGFSNQPQHF | TGTGCCAGCAGTTTATTTGGGGGGGGCTTTAGCAATCAGCCCCAGCATTTT
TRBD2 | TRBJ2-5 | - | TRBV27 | CASTGAGVVETQYF | TGTGCCAGCACTGGGGCGGGAGTGGTGGAGACCCAGTACTTC
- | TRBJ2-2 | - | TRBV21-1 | CASSARTSETNTGELFF | TGTGCCAGCAGCGCCCGGACTAGCGAAACGAACACCGGGGAGCTGTTTTTT
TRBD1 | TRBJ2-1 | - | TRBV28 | CASLSPPGQGDNEQFF | TGTGCCAGTCTTTCCCCCCCGGGACAGGGAGACAATGAGCAGTTCTTC
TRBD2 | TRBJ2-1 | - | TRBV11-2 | CASSSLSGGGVPYNEQFF | TGTGCCAGCAGCTCCCTTTCGGGCGGGGGGGTACCTTACAATGAGCAGTTCTTC
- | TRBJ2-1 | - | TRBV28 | CACDDIHSYNEQFF | TGTGCCTGCGACGACATCCACTCCTACAATGAGCAGTTCTTC
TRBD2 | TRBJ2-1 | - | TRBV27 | CASSSPLTSGSVNEQFF | TGTGCCAGCAGTTCCCCCCTGACTAGCGGGAGTGTCAATGAGCAGTTCTTC
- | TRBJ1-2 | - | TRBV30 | CAWSRDFFVPNYGYTF | TGTGCCTGGAGTAGAGACTTCTTCGTTCCTAACTATGGCTACACCTTC
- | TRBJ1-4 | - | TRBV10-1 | CASIEPGGEEKLFF | TGCGCCAGCATTGAGCCGGGGGGTGAGGAAAAACTGTTTTTT
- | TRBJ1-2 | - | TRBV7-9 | CSSSQAGEGYTF | TGTTCCAGCAGCCAAGCCGGTGAGGGCTACACCTTC
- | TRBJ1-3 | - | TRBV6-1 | CASNPTGSGNTIYF | TGTGCCAGCAACCCAACAGGGTCTGGAAACACCATATATTTT
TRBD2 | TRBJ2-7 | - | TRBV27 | CASSLGGDYEQYF | TGTGCCAGCAGCTTGGGGGGGGATTACGAGCAGTACTTC
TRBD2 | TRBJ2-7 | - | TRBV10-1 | CASSAGTSGRPPYEQYF | TGCGCCAGCAGTGCCGGGACTAGCGGGAGGCCTCCCTACGAGCAGTACTTC
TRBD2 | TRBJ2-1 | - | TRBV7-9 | CASSFLAGDDEQFF | TGTGCCAGCAGCTTTTTAGCGGGAGATGATGAGCAGTTCTTC
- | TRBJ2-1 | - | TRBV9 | CASSDGGRTYNEQFF | TGTGCCAGCAGCGACGGGGGAAGGACCTACAATGAGCAGTTCTTC
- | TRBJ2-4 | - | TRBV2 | CASSSDRNIQYF | TGTGCCAGCAGTTCCGACAGAAACATTCAGTACTTC
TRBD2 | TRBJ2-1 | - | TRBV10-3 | CAISRGNSGYHNEQFF | TGTGCCATCAGTAGGGGAAATAGCGGGTACCACAATGAGCAGTTCTTC
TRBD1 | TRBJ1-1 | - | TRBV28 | CASSPDRGPAEAFF | TGTGCCAGCAGTCCAGACAGGGGGCCCGCTGAAGCTTTCTTT
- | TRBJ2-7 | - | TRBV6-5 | CASRLTGTTTYEQYF | TGTGCCAGCAGGTTAACAGGGACCACCACCTACGAGCAGTACTTC
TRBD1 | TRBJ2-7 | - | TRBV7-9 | CASQGAGGVYEQYF | TGTGCCAGCCAGGGGGCAGGGGGCGTCTACGAGCAGTACTTC
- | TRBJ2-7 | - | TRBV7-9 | CASSLPLATQAYEQYF | TGTGCCAGCAGCTTACCCCTCGCGACACAAGCCTACGAGCAGTACTTC
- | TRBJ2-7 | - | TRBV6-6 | CASSPRWTIQTGQYF | TGTGCCAGCAGCCCTCGCTGGACTATCCAAACTGGGCAGTACTTC
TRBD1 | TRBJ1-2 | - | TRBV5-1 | CASSLVGEGAGGYTF | TGCGCCAGCAGCTTGGTCGGCGAGGGGGCGGGTGGCTACACCTTC
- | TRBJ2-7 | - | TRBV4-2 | CASSQEMAATTYEQYF | TGTGCCAGCAGCCAAGAGATGGCAGCGACGACCTACGAGCAGTACTTC
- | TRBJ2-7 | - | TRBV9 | CASSVDGSYEQYF | TGTGCCAGCAGCGTAGACGGCTCCTACGAGCAGTACTTC
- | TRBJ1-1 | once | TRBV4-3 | CASSQEAAAEAFF | TGCGCCAGCAGCCAAGAGGCGGCAGCCGAAGCTTTCTTT
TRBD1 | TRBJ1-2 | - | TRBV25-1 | CASSDLQGLNGYTF | TGTGCCAGCAGTGACTTACAGGGGCTGAATGGCTACACCTTC
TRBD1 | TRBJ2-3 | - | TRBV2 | CASSPETGPNTQYF | TGTGCCAGCAGCCCCGAGACAGGGCCGAATACGCAGTATTTT
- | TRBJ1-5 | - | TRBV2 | CASCLGARNQPQHF | TGTGCCAGCTGTTTAGGGGCTAGGAATCAGCCCCAGCATTTT
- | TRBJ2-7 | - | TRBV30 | CAWSQANSYEQYF | TGTGCCTGGTCTCAGGCAAACTCCTACGAGCAGTACTTC
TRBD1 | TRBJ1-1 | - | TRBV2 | CASSPKTGGNTEAFF | TGTGCCAGCAGCCCTAAGACAGGGGGGAACACTGAAGCTTTCTTT
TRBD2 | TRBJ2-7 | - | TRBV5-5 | CASSRDPSGVYEQYF | TGTGCCAGCAGCCGGGACCCTAGCGGGGTCTACGAGCAGTACTTC
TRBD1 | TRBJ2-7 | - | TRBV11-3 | CASSLLLDRNEQYF | TGTGCCAGCAGCTTACTATTGGACAGGAACGAGCAGTACTTC
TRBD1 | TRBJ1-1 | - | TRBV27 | CASRGGTGAEAFF | TGTGCCAGCAGAGGGGGGACAGGGGCTGAAGCTTTCTTT
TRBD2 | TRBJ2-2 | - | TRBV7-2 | CASSRREGRYTGELFF | TGTGCCAGCAGCCGGCGGGAGGGCCGGTACACCGGGGAGCTGTTTTTT
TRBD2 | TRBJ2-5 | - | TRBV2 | CASSGTSGGQETQYF | TGTGCCAGCAGTGGGACTAGCGGGGGGCAAGAGACCCAGTACTTC
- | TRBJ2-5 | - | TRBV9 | CASSVGNREETQYF | TGTGCCAGCAGCGTCGGTAACAGAGAAGAGACCCAGTACTTC
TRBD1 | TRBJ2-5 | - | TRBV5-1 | CASSLSPGQGAGETQYF | TGCGCCAGCAGCTTGAGTCCGGGACAGGGGGCGGGGGAGACCCAGTACTTC
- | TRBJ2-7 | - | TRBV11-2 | CASSLGGVGEQYF | TGTGCCAGCAGCTTAGGGGGGGTAGGGGAGCAGTACTTC
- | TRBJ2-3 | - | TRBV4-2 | CASSQGSTSTDTQYF | TGTGCCAGCAGCCAAGGAAGCACCAGCACAGATACGCAGTATTTT
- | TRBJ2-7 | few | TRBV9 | CASSPDFFVGYEQYF | TGTGCCAGCAGCCCGGACTTTTTTGTAGGTTACGAGCAGTACTTC
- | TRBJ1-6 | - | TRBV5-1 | CASSRSDSPLHF | TGCGCCAGCAGCAGGAGTGACTCACCCCTCCACTTT
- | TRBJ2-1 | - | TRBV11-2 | CASSADQRVQFF | TGTGCCAGCAGCGCCGACCAGCGGGTGCAGTTCTTC
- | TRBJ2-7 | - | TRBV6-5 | CASPPGGFLREQYF | TGTGCCAGCCCCCCGGGGGGCTTTCTGCGGGAGCAGTACTTC
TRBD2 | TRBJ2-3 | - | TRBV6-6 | CASSYLYAGGIDTQYF | TGTGCCAGCAGTTACTTGTACGCGGGAGGAATAGATACGCAGTATTTT
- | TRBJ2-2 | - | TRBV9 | CASSVGRTTGELFF | TGTGCCAGCAGCGTAGGCAGAACCACCGGGGAGCTGTTTTTT
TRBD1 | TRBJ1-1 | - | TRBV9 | CASSPGRGPWAFF | TGTGCCAGCAGCCCCGGGAGGGGGCCTTGGGCTTTCTTT